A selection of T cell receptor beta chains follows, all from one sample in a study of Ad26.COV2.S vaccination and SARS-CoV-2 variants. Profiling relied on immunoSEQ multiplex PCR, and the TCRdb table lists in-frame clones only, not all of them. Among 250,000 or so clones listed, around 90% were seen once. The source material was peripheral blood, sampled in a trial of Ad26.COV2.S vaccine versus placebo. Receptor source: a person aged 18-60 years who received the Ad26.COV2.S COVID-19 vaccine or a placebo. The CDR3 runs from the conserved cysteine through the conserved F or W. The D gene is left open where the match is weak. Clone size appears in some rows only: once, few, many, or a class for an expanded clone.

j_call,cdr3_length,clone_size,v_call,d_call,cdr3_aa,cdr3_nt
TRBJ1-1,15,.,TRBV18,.,CASSPTVLRGDRAFF,TGTGCCAGCTCACCAACGGTCCTCAGGGGTGATCGGGCTTTCTTT
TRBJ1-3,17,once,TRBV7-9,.,CASSLPGTGFSGNTIYF,TGTGCCAGCAGCTTACCGGGGACGGGGTTCTCTGGAAACACCATATATTTT
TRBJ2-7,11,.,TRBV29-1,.,CSVVEGGEQYF,TGCAGCGTTGTGGAGGGGGGAGAGCAGTACTTC
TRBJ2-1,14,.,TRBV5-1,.,CASSFSGQTNEQFF,TGCGCCAGCAGCTTTTCTGGACAGACAAATGAGCAGTTCTTC
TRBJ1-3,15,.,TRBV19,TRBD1,CASSRDRGLGNTIYF,TGTGCCAGTAGTAGGGACAGGGGGCTCGGAAACACCATATATTTT
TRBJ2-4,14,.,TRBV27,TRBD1,CASSLGTGVGIQYF,TGTGCCAGCAGTTTGGGGACAGGGGTGGGCATTCAGTACTTC
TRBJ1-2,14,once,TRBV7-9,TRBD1,CASSLGTGSYGYTF,TGTGCCAGCAGCCTCGGGACAGGGAGCTATGGCTACACCTTC
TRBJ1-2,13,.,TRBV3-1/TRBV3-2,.,CASSQLQNYGYTF,TGTGCCAGCAGCCAACTGCAGAACTATGGCTACACCTTC
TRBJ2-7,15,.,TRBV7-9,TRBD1,CASSLGQGRRDEQYF,TGTGCCAGCAGCCTCGGACAGGGGAGGAGGGACGAGCAGTACTTC
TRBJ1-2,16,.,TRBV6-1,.,CASSEVSGLNPYGYTF,TGTGCCAGCAGTGAAGTCTCAGGCTTGAACCCCTATGGCTACACCTTC
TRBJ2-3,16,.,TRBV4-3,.,CASSQRGLAEGDTQYF,TGCGCCAGCAGCCAAAGGGGGCTAGCGGAAGGTGATACGCAGTATTTT
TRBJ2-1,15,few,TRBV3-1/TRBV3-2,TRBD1,CASSRVQGSYNEQFF,TGTGCCAGCAGCCGAGTACAGGGGTCCTACAATGAGCAGTTCTTC
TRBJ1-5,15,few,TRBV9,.,CASSRSSGNNQPQHF,TGTGCCAGCAGCCGTTCGTCCGGAAACAATCAGCCCCAGCATTTT
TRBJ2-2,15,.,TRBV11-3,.,CASSPGRVNTGELFF,TGTGCCAGCAGCCCCGGACGGGTAAACACCGGGGAGCTGTTTTTT
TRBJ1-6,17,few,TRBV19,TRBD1,CASSPRTGSSYNSPLHF,TGTGCCAGTAGTCCCCGGACAGGGAGCTCCTATAATTCACCCCTCCACTTT
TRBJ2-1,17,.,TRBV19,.,CASSIELQVFSYNEQFF,TGTGCCAGTAGTATAGAGCTACAGGTCTTCTCCTACAATGAGCAGTTCTTC
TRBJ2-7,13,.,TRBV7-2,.,CASRIAGAHEQYF,TGTGCCAGCCGTATAGCTGGCGCACACGAGCAGTACTTC
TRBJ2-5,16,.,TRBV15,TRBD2,CATSRDGLAGGETQYF,TGTGCCACCAGCAGAGATGGACTAGCGGGAGGAGAGACCCAGTACTTC
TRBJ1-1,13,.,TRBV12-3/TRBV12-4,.,CASSLLAITQAFF,TGTGCCAGCAGTTTATTGGCTATCACGCAAGCTTTCTTT
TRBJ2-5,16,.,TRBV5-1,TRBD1,CASSLFSGTGIETQYF,TGCGCCAGCAGCTTGTTTTCGGGGACAGGGATAGAGACCCAGTACTTC
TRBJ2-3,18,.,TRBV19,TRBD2,CASRARGIFSGGADTQYF,TGTGCCAGTCGCGCCAGGGGTATATTCTCGGGGGGGGCAGATACGCAGTATTTT
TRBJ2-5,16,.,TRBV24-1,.,CATSDSGDLRQETQYF,TGTGCCACCAGTGATTCGGGAGATCTCCGACAAGAGACCCAGTACTTC
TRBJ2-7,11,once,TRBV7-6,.,CASSLWYEQYF,TGTGCCAGCAGCTTATGGTACGAGCAGTACTTC
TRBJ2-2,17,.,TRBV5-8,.,CASSLEPQKTNTGELFF,TGTGCCAGCAGCTTGGAGCCCCAGAAGACGAACACCGGGGAGCTGTTTTTT
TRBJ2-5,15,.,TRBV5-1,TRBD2,CASSLDGSGIETQYF,TGCGCCAGCAGCTTGGATGGTAGCGGGATCGAGACCCAGTACTTC
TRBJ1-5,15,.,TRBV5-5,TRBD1,CASSRHRGDNQPQHF,TGTGCCAGCAGCCGACACAGGGGGGACAATCAGCCCCAGCATTTT
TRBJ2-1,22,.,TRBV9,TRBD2,CASSVAVGARLAGVRSVNEQFF,TGTGCCAGCAGCGTAGCGGTCGGGGCGAGACTAGCGGGAGTGAGGTCAGTCAATGAGCAGTTCTTC
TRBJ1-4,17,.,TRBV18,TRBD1,CASSPQQGAPTTEKLFF,TGTGCCAGCTCACCACAACAGGGGGCGCCTACTACTGAAAAACTGTTTTTT
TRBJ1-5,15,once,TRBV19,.,CASSIAGQNRQPQHF,TGTGCCAGTAGTATAGCCGGACAGAACCGACAGCCCCAGCATTTT
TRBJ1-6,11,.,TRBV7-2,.,CASSSNSPLHF,TGTGCCAGCAGCTCTAATTCACCCCTCCACTTT
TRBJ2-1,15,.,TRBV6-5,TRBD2,CASSRGSGSHNEQFF,TGTGCCAGCAGCAGAGGTAGCGGGAGTCACAATGAGCAGTTCTTC
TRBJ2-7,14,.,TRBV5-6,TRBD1,CASSWTGAYYEQYF,TGTGCCAGCAGCTGGACAGGGGCCTACTACGAGCAGTACTTC
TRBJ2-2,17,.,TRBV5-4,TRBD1,CASSLGFRTGNTGELFF,TGTGCCAGCAGCTTGGGGTTCAGGACAGGGAACACCGGGGAGCTGTTTTTT
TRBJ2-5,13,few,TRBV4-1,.,CASSQLQYETQYF,TGCGCCAGCAGTCAGCTTCAGTACGAGACCCAGTACTTC
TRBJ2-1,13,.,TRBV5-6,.,CASSSVFNDEQFF,TGTGCCAGCAGCTCGGTTTTCAACGATGAGCAGTTCTTC
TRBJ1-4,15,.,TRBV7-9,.,CASSSSRATNEKLFF,TGTGCCAGCAGCTCTTCTAGGGCCACTAATGAAAAACTGTTTTTT
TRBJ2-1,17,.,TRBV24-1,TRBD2,CATSDFPRGGGSNEQFF,TGTGCCACCAGTGATTTCCCTCGGGGGGGCGGGAGCAATGAGCAGTTCTTC
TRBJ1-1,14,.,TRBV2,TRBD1,CASSWDRENTEAFF,TGTGCCAGCAGTTGGGACAGAGAGAACACTGAAGCTTTCTTT
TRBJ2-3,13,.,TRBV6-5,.,CASTRDPTDTQYF,TGTGCCAGCACCCGTGACCCCACAGATACGCAGTATTTT
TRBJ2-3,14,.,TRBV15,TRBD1,CATSEGANTDTQYF,TGTGCCACCTCTGAGGGGGCAAACACAGATACGCAGTATTTT
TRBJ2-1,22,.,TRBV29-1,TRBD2,CSVAPGLAGVPPPRSSYNEQFF,TGCAGCGTCGCTCCGGGACTAGCGGGAGTACCCCCACCCCGGAGCTCCTACAATGAGCAGTTCTTC
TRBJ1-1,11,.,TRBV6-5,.,CAGIVGTEAFF,TGTGCGGGGATTGTGGGCACTGAAGCTTTCTTT
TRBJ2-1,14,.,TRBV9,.,CASGADSSYNEQFF,TGTGCCTCCGGGGCCGATAGCTCCTACAATGAGCAGTTCTTC
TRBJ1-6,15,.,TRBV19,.,CASRNGGVYNSPLHF,TGTGCCAGTAGAAATGGGGGCGTATATAATTCACCCCTCCACTTT